These 25 T cell receptor beta chains were sequenced from one sample in a study of Ad26.COV2.S vaccination and SARS-CoV-2 variants. The treatment: around 19 received Ad26.COV2.S at low or high dose, single or two shots; about 5 received placebo; per-sample allocation not given. After the first vaccine or placebo injection, samples were drawn on day 63. Generated by immunoSEQ multiplex PCR, the TCRdb table keeps only in-frame clones and is missing some. The sample lists more than 300,000 clones, just under 85% occurring once. Source: peripheral blood, taken in a trial of Ad26.COV2.S vaccine versus placebo. The receptors were gathered from a person between 18 and 60 years old who received the Ad26.COV2.S COVID-19 vaccine or a placebo.

J is TRBJ2-1 and V is TRBV5-1; TRBD1 matches 7 bases. The germline V gene encodes CDR1 SGHRS and CDR2 YFSETQ. This CDR3 contains 15 residues. The V segment lost 3 bases and the J segment 2 bases; nucleotides outside the gene matches: 5. CDR3 nucleotides: TGCGCCAGCAGCTCTCAGGGGGTCCCCTACAATGAGCAGTTCTTC. Translating it yields CASSSQGVPYNEQFF.

A word on this clone: The same CDR3 also results from other DNA sequences found in this sample. V and J are TRBV5-1 and TRBJ2-7, with 8 bases aligning to TRBD2. The CDR3 covers 15 residues. Trimming cost V 0 bases and J 0 bases; bases outside gene matches: 2. Germline lookup yields CDR1 SGHRS and CDR2 YFSETQ. CDR3 nucleotide sequence: TGCGCCAGCAGCTTGGTGCGGGGGGCCTCCTACGAGCAGTACTTC. This encodes CASSLVRGASYEQYF.

This clone was counted a few times. The V gene is TRBV7-6, the J gene TRBJ2-7; the D gene is possibly TRBD2 (6 bases). The CDR3 covers 15 residues. Germline V gene sequence: CDR1 SGHVS, CDR2 FNYEAQ. Trimming took off 2 bases at V and 0 bases at J, with 11 bases between the two ends. The CDR3 sequence: CASSLSSGDSYEQYF. CDR3 coding DNA: TGTGCCAGCAGCTTATCATCGGGGGACTCCTACGAGCAGTACTTC.

The chain joins TRBV5-1 to TRBJ1-2; the D gene is possibly TRBD1 (5 bases). Deletions cut 1 base from V and 0 bases from J, with 7 bases between. Germline loops: CDR1 SGHRS, CDR2 YFSETQ. The CDR3 extends over 14 amino acids. The CDR3, as DNA: TGCGCCAGCAGCTTGCAGGGCCCTAACTATGGCTACACCTTC. Translating gives CASSLQGPNYGYTF.

The chain has TRBV30 and TRBJ2-2; TRBD1 agrees at 8 bases. CDR1 is GTSNPN, CDR2 SVGIG, per germline (reference sequence). V lost 4 bases, J lost 2 bases, and 0 bases stayed unmatched. The CDR3 has 13 residues. The CDR3: CAWTGGNTGELFF. The CDR3 nucleotides read TGTGCCTGGACAGGGGGCAACACCGGGGAGCTGTTTTTT.

The V gene is TRBV7-9, the J gene TRBJ2-7, with TRBD2 as a possible D gene (5 bases). CDR3 size: 13 residues. CDR1 and CDR2 (germline): SEHNR, FQNEAQ (reference sequence). Trimming left V 0 bases short and J 5 bases short, with 8 bases between. CDR3 region: CASSLAEGNEQYF. CDR3 sequence (DNA): TGTGCCAGCAGCTTAGCCGAGGGCAACGAGCAGTACTTC.

Here the CDR3 DNA reads TGTGCCAGCAGCACCCGACAGGGAGGAGTAAAAAATTCACCCCTCCACTTT. Its translation: CASSTRQGGVKNSPLHF. The rearrangement uses TRBV7-3 and TRBJ1-6; 7 nucleotides agree with TRBD1. Losses at the gene ends were 5 bases for V and 7 bases for J; bases not matched to a gene: 14. The CDR3 length is 17 residues. Germline values: CDR1 SGHTA, CDR2 FQGTGA.

The chain uses TRBV7-8 and TRBJ2-2; D tentatively fits TRBD1 or TRBD2 (5 bases each). This CDR3 has 14 residues. The germline CDR1 and CDR2 sequences are SGHVS and FQNEAQ. V lost 6 bases, J lost 4 bases, and 12 bases lay in between. CDR3 region: CASRLGTFTGELFF. CDR3 coding DNA: TGTGCCAGCAGATTGGGGACCTTCACCGGGGAGCTGTTTTTT.

The gene calls are TRBV5-3 and TRBJ2-7; D remains ambiguous. TRBV5-3 is given ORF status, its function remaining uncertain. The CDR3 runs 12 residues. Trimming took 1 base from V and 4 from J, leaving 6 bases between them. CDR3 coding DNA: TGTGCCAGAAGCTTGAAAGGATACGAGCAGTACTTC. Its protein product is CARSLKGYEQYF.

This clone was counted many times. The chain links TRBV4-2 to TRBJ2-3; no clear D gene. V dropped 2 bases and J dropped 0 bases, with 21 bases sitting between them. The CDR3 is made up of 19 amino acids. Per the germline V gene, CDR1 is LGHNA and CDR2 is YNFKEQ. CDR3 protein: CASSQLSLLTDSSTDTQYF. The CDR3 region has the DNA TGTGCCAGCAGCCAACTTTCCTTACTGACGGATTCTAGCACAGATACGCAGTATTTT.

The DNA for the CDR3 is TGTGCCAGCATTGACCTTTTTGGTTCACCCCTCCACTTT. It specifies CASIDLFGSPLHF. J is TRBJ1-6 and V is TRBV28, with no clear D. CDR3 size: 13 residues. The V end was cut by 7 bases, the J end by 9 bases, with 13 bases between. Germline loops: CDR1 MDHEN, CDR2 SYDVKM.

This chain uses TRBV19 with TRBJ2-1; 7 bases map to TRBD1. V shed 4 bases and J 5 bases; nucleotides not matched to a gene: 11. This CDR3 is built from 16 residues. Germline V lookup: CDR1 LNHDA, CDR2 SQIVND (reference sequence). As DNA, the CDR3 is TGTGCCAGTAGTAACGCCGGGACAGAGCCTAACAATGAGCAGTTCTTC. Its protein product is CASSNAGTEPNNEQFF.

The rearrangement links TRBV5-1 to TRBJ1-1; D is unresolved. Germline loops: CDR1 SGHRS, CDR2 YFSETQ. V shed 4 bases and J shed 5 bases, with 15 bases lying between them. The CDR3 covers 14 residues. The CDR3 sequence is CASSAGDARTEAFF. CDR3 sequence (DNA): TGCGCCAGCAGCGCGGGCGACGCGAGGACTGAAGCTTTCTTT.

The V and J genes are TRBV11-2 and TRBJ2-3, with TRBD1 identical over 8 bases. The CDR3 is made up of 16 amino acids. Per the germline V gene, CDR1 is SGHAT and CDR2 is FQNNGV. J lost 3 bases, V lost 1 base, and 6 bases had no gene match. The CDR3: CASSLGTGYGTDTQYF. The CDR3 DNA reads TGTGCCAGCAGCTTAGGGACAGGGTATGGTACAGATACGCAGTATTTT.

The chain is built from TRBV5-1 and TRBJ2-5; a possible D gene is TRBD1 (7 bases). Germline V gene data show CDR1 as SGHRS and CDR2 as YFSETQ. The V end lost 9 bases, the J end lost 5 bases, and 17 bases lay between the germline ends. The CDR3 loop spans 13 amino acids. The DNA for the CDR3 is TGCGCCACCCAGCAGGGGGGAGGTGAGACCCAGTACTTC. Translated: CATQQGGGETQYF.

Only a few counts were recorded for this clone. V and J are TRBV11-3 and TRBJ2-1; D unresolved. CDR3 length: 14 residues. The V end was cut by 5 bases, the J end by 6 bases, with 14 bases between. Looked up from germline, CDR1 is SGHNT and CDR2 is YENEEA. In DNA form, the CDR3 reads TGTGCCAGCAGCCCGACGAGACGGACCAATGAGCAGTTCTTC. Amino acid sequence: CASSPTRRTNEQFF.

The chain employs TRBV11-3 and TRBJ2-1; TRBD2 is a possible D gene (6 bases). Germline V lookup: CDR1 SGHNT, CDR2 YENEEA. The CDR3 loop spans 16 amino acids. The ends were cut back, 1 base at V and 7 bases at J, with 17 bases in the middle. The CDR3 is CASSLGGGGAPNEQFF. The CDR3 DNA reads as TGTGCCAGCAGCTTAGGAGGCGGAGGGGCTCCGAATGAGCAGTTCTTC.

The rearrangement links TRBV5-4 to TRBJ2-2, with 14 bases fitting TRBD2. CDR1 and CDR2 (germline): SGHNT, YYREEE (reference sequence). Trimming at V came to 7 bases and at J to 0 bases, leaving 8 bases not matched to a gene. The CDR3 consists of 18 residues. CDR3 nucleotide sequence: TGTGCCAGCTGGAGTCGGACTAGCGGGGGGACGAACACCGGGGAGCTGTTTTTT. Translating gives CASWSRTSGGTNTGELFF.

The chain couples TRBV3-1 (or the pseudogene TRBV3-2) to TRBJ2-5; 8 nucleotides align to TRBD1. The CDR3 contains 17 residues. J was trimmed by 2 bases and V by 1 base; bases with no gene match: 9. CDR1 LGHDT and CDR2 YNNKEL come from the germline V gene (reference sequence). The DNA for the CDR3 is TGTGCCAGCAGCCAAGTCATAGCAGGGGGCAAACAAGAGACCCAGTACTTC. Its translation is CASSQVIAGGKQETQYF.

This clone was counted once. V and J are TRBV5-1 and TRBJ1-1; D not certain. V dropped 3 bases and J dropped 4 bases, with 13 bases sitting between them. CDR3 length: 14 amino acids. CDR1 and CDR2 from the germline V gene are SGHRS and YFSETQ. CDR3 DNA: TGCGCCAGCAGCTCCTCGCTTGGTAGCACTGAAGCTTTCTTT. This sequence encodes CASSSSLGSTEAFF.

The V call is TRBV30, the J call TRBJ1-4, with D hard to call. CDR1 and CDR2 (germline): GTSNPN, SVGIG (reference sequence). V was trimmed by 3 bases and J by 4 bases, leaving 6 bases between them. CDR3 length: 12 amino acids. Here the CDR3 reads CAWRGSNEKLFF. CDR3 bases: TGTGCCTGGAGGGGTAGTAATGAAAAACTGTTTTTT. The full variable domain, in which reference TRBV30 and TRBJ1-4 provide the parts outside the CDR3, is SQTIHQWPATLVQPVGSPLSLECTVEGTSNPNLYWYRQAAGRGLQLLFYSVGIGQISSEVPQNLSASRPQDRQFILSSKKLLLSDSGFYLCAWRGSNEKLFFGSGTQLSVL.

This clone has a handful of counts. V is TRBV6-4 and J is TRBJ1-5; D call uncertain. V was cut by 0 bases and J by 7 bases, with 7 bases left in between. CDR1 MRHNA and CDR2 SNTAGT come from the germline V gene. This CDR3 contains 13 residues. Here the CDR3 reads CASSDSSNQPQHF. The CDR3 DNA follows: TGTGCCAGCAGTGACTCCTCGAACCAGCCCCAGCATTTT.

The chain carries TRBV4-1 and TRBJ1-5; D gene uncertain. Per germline, CDR1 MGHRA and CDR2 YSYEKL. The V end was cut by 0 bases, the J end by 5 bases, with 8 bases between. The CDR3 runs to 14 residues. CDR3 in DNA: TGCGCCAGCAGCCAAGAAACCACCGATCAGCCCCAGCATTTT. Its protein is CASSQETTDQPQHF.

The J gene is TRBJ2-1, the V gene TRBV5-1, with D unclear. The germline CDR1 and CDR2 sequences are SGHRS and YFSETQ. This CDR3 has 17 amino acids. V was pared by 1 base and J by 0 bases, with 14 bases between. Written as DNA, the CDR3 is TGCGCCAGCAGCTTGAAGGCGGCCGCGAGCTCCTACAATGAGCAGTTCTTC. Protein product: CASSLKAAASSYNEQFF.

The V call is TRBV28, the J call TRBJ1-1, with D uncertain. This CDR3 has 19 amino acids. CDR1 is MDHEN, CDR2 SYDVKM, per germline. V was cut by 6 bases and J by 1 base, with 27 bases left in between. The CDR3, as DNA: TGTGCCAGCAGCCGCTCCGTAGCCCGCCAATCCCTATCGAACACTGAAGCTTTCTTT. Translation: CASSRSVARQSLSNTEAFF.